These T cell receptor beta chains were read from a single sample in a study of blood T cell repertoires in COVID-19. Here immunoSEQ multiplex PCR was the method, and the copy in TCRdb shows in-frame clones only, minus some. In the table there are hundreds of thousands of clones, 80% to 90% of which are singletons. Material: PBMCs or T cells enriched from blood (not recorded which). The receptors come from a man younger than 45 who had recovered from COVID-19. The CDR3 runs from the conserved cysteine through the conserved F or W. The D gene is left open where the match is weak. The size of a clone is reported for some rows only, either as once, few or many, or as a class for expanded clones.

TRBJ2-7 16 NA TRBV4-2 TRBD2 TGTGCCAGCAGCCATCCCGGGACTAGCGGAATCTACGAGCAGTACTTC CASSHPGTSGIYEQYF
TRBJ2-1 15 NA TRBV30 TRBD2 TGTGCCTGGAATTCGGAGCGGGGCCCCTACAATGAGCAGTTCTTC CAWNSERGPYNEQFF
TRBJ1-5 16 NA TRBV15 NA TGTGCCACCAGCAATTGGGACCGGGAGTCTAATCAGCCCCAGCATTTT CATSNWDRESNQPQHF
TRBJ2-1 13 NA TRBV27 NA TGTGCCAGCAGGACCGGAGGGTACAATGAGCAGTTCTTC CASRTGGYNEQFF
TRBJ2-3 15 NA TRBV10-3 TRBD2 TGTGCCATCAGTGTGGGCCGGGAGGGTTCAGATACGCAGTATTTT CAISVGREGSDTQYF
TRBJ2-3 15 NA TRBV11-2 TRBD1 TGTGCCAGCAGCTTAGGGACAGGGGGCGTGGATACGCAGTATTTT CASSLGTGGVDTQYF
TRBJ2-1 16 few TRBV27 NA TGTGCCAGCAGTTTAAGGGGTTTGGCCGGGTACAATGAGCAGTTCTTC CASSLRGLAGYNEQFF
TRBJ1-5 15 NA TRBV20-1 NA TGCAGTGCTAGTGACGCCAGGGCGAACAATCAGCCCCAGCATTTT CSASDARANNQPQHF
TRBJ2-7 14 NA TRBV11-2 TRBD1 TGTGCCAGCAGCGAGGACAGGGTGACGGCCGAGCAGTACTTC CASSEDRVTAEQYF
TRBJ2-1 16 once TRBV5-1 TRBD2 TGCGCCAGCAGCTTATTTCCAGCGGGAGTCTACAATGAGCAGTTCTTC CASSLFPAGVYNEQFF
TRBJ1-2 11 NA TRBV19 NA TGTGCCAGTAGTATACGGGGAGGCTACACCTTC CASSIRGGYTF
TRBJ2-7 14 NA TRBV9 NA TGTGCCAGTGCCCGACAGGATCCTCCTACGCAGCAGTACTTC CASARQDPPTQQYF
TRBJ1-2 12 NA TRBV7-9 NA TGTGCCAGCAGGTCGACAGCGCATGGCTACACCTTC CASRSTAHGYTF
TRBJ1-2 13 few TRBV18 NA TGTGCCAGCTCACCGGGAGCCAACTATGGCTACACCTTC CASSPGANYGYTF
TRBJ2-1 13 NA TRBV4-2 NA TGTGCCAGCAGCCAAGATAACTACAATGAGCAGTTCTTC CASSQDNYNEQFF
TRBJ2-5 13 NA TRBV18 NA TGTGCCAGCTCACCAACGACTGGAGAGACCCAGTACTTC CASSPTTGETQYF
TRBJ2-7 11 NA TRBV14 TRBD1 TGTGCCAGCAGCCAAGTCAGGGGGCTCTACTTC CASSQVRGLYF
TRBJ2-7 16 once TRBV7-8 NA TGTGCCAGCAGCCCCGCTTTAGGTCAGGGATCCTACGAGCAGTACTTC CASSPALGQGSYEQYF
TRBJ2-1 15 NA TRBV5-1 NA TGCGCCAGCAGCTTGGAAACCGGGTCCATCAATGAGCAGTTCTTC CASSLETGSINEQFF
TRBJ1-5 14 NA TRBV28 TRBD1 TGTGCCAGTAGGACAGGAATCATCAATCAGCCCCAGCATTTT CASRTGIINQPQHF
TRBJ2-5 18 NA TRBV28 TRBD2 TGTGCCAGCAGTTTATCCTCCGGACTAGCGGGACCCAAAACGACCCAGTACTTC CASSLSSGLAGPKTTQYF
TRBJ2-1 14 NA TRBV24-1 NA TGTGCCACCAGCTCGGGTTCCGACTACAATGAGCAGTTCTTC CATSSGSDYNEQFF
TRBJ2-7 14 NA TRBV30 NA TGTGCCTGGAGTGTCCCCGGGAGTAGTTACGAGCAGTACTTC CAWSVPGSSYEQYF
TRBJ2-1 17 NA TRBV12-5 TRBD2 TGTGCTAGTGGCACGATCGCCGGGACTAGCCCCCACAATGAGCAGTTCTTC CASGTIAGTSPHNEQFF